The present TCR beta chain was sequenced within a study of early T cells in non-severe SARS-CoV-2 infection. About the study: Sequenced bulk RNA came from whole blood that was unsorted, and chains were unpaired.

The TCR library protocol was used to attach unique molecular identifiers. These identifiers were attached to individual cDNA molecules. MiXCR, run by TCRdb on the 5' RACE reads, gives a single entry per CDR3 protein. The sample lists tens of thousands of distinct CDR3 sequences; about 9.5% were seen once. This CDR3 is 15 amino acids long. The germline V gene encodes CDR1 SGHTA and CDR2 FQGNSA. V dropped 0 bases and J dropped 0 bases, with 8 bases sitting between them. Whole-study findings and limits: There was a bias toward anti-spike CD8 responses in VDJdb matching, which missed private and CD4 specificities.

Comment on this clonotype: The antigen is undetermined.

This clonotype originated in an adult who was a healthcare worker with PCR-confirmed SARS-CoV-2 infection or an uninfected control (not recorded which). The chain combines TRBV7-2 with TRBJ1-1; the D gene is possibly TRBD1 (6 bases). This sample comprised whole blood, obtained at baseline. DNA of the CDR3: TGTGCCAGCAGCTTAGCAGGACAGCTGAACACTGAAGCTTTCTTT. It encodes CASSLAGQLNTEAFF.